This TCR beta chain was recovered during a study of post-analysis software for immune sequencing data. Study results and caveats: Significantly decreased normalized Chao1 diversity was recorded for multiple sclerosis patients relative to controls. Five TRBV segments, including TRBV5-6, TRBV5-1 and TRBV20-1, were more frequent in patients than controls.

Worth noting for this clonotype: Its specificity is unknown.

The library was made from cDNA and included unique molecular identifiers. TCRdb called the PCR reads again in MiXCR, with one record for every CDR3 protein. The sample records roughly 870,000 distinct CDR3 sequences, roughly half being singletons. Trimming removed 5 bases from V and 3 bases from J; junction bases left unmatched: 11. Germline lookup yields CDR1 PRHDT and CDR2 FYEKMQ (reference sequence). The CDR3 length is 17 residues. Sequencing used blood. The chain combines TRBV13 with TRBJ2-7; 12 bases fit TRBD2. This receptor was taken from a girl aged 10 to 17 with multiple sclerosis. CDR3 in DNA: TGTGCCAGCAGCCTTGGACTAGCGGGATCTACGATCTACGAGCAGTACTTC. Residues: CASSLGLAGSTIYEQYF.